Below, one T cell receptor beta chain is given with its context. This sample was included in a study of T cell changes during pregnancy in multiple sclerosis. Profiling relied on immunoSEQ multiplex PCR, and the TCRdb table lists in-frame clones only, not all of them. The data show about 59,000 clones, with 93% seen just once and 0.35% to 0.45% held by the top ten. The CDR3 runs 16 residues. In germline, CDR1 is SGHTA, CDR2 FQGNSA. The ends lost 6 bases at V and 8 bases at J; junction bases unmatched: 16. The rearrangement uses TRBV7-2 and TRBJ2-1; 7 bases fit TRBD2. The sequencing used CD4+ T cells from peripheral blood mononuclear cells, collected before pregnancy. This TCR was sampled from a female donor with multiple sclerosis, enrolled in a pregnancy study. The CDR3 region is CASRGKGTTRLDEQFF. In nucleotides, the CDR3 is TGTGCCAGCAGGGGGAAAGGGACTACCCGGTTGGATGAGCAGTTCTTC.